This TCR beta chain was sequenced in a study of patients and donors after allogeneic stem cell transplantation. V dropped 8 bases and J dropped 7 bases, with 11 bases sitting between them. Germline lookup yields CDR1 DFQATT and CDR2 SNEGSKA (reference sequence). This CDR3 contains 11 residues. MiXCR was run by TCRdb on the RT-PCR reads, yielding one entry per CDR3 protein. In the table there are approximately 430,000 distinct CDR3 sequences, roughly 17% of which are singletons. Only a few counts were recorded for this clonotype. Sequences were obtained from blood, either unsorted or a sorted T cell fraction (not recorded which). V gene TRBV20-1 combines with J gene TRBJ1-4; a possible D gene is TRBD1 (6 bases). This TCR was sampled from a human donor who was either an allogeneic HSCT recipient or a stem cell or donor lymphocyte infusion donor (not recorded which). It is not recorded whose cells these are; they may come from a transplant donor. The CDR3: CSPGGGEKLFF. The CDR3, as DNA: TGCAGTCCGGGAGGGGGTGAAAAACTGTTTTTT.